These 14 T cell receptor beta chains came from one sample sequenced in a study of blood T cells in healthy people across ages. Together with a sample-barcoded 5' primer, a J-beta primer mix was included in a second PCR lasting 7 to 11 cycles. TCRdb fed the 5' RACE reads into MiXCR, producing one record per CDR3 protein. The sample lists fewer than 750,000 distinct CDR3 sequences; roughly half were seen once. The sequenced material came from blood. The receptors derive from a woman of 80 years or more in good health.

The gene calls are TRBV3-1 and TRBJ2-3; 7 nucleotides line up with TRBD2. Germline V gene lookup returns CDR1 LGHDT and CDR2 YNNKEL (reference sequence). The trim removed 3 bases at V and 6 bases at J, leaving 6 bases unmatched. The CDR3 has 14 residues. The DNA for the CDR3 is TGTGCCAGCAGCCAGCGGGGGAAGGAGGATACGCAGTATTTT. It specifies CASSQRGKEDTQYF.

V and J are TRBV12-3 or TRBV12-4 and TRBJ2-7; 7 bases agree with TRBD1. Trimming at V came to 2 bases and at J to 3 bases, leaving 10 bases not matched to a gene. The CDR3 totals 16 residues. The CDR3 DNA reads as TGTGCCAGCAGTTTATCCTGGGGACAGCAAGTCTACGAGCAGTACTTC. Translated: CASSLSWGQQVYEQYF.

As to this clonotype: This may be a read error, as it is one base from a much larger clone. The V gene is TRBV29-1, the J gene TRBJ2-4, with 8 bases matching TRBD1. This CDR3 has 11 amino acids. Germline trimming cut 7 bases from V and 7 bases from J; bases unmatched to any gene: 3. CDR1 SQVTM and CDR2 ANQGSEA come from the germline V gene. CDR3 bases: TGCAGCGGAGGACAGGGCAACATTCAGTACTTC. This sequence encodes CSGGQGNIQYF.

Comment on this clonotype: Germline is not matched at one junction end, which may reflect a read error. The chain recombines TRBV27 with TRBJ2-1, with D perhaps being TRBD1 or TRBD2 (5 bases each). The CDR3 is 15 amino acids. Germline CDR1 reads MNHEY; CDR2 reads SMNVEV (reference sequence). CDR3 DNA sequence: TGTGTCAGCAGAAACTCACGGGGCACCTACAATGAGCAGTTCTTC. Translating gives CVSRNSRGTYNEQFF.

DNA for the CDR3: TGTGCCAGCAGCTACACCCGGGACACCCCCAATACCTACGAGCAGTACTTC. Protein: CASSYTRDTPNTYEQYF. The rearrangement joins TRBV7-2 to TRBJ2-7; D may be TRBD1 (6 bases). V was pared by 4 bases and J by 2 bases, with 21 bases between. The germline V gene has CDR1 SGHTA and CDR2 FQGNSA. The CDR3 sequence is 17 residues long.

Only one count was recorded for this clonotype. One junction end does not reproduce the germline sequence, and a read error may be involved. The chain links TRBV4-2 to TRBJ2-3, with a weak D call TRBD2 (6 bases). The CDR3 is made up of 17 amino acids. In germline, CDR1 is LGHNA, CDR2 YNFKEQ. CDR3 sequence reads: CAGSQDGGGASTDTQYF. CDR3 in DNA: TGTGCCGGCAGCCAAGATGGAGGCGGGGCTAGCACAGATACGCAGTATTTT.

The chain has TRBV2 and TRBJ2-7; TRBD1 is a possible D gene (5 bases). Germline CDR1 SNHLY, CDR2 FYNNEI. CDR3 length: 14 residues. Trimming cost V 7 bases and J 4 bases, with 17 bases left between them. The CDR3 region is CASTRTFLDYEQYF. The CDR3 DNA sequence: TGTGCCAGCACCCGGACATTTCTTGATTACGAGCAGTACTTC.

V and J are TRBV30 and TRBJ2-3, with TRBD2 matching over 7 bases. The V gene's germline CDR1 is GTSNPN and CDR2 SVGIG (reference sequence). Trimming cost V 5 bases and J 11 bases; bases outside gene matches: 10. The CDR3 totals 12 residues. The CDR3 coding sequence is TGTGCCTGGGGGGAGGGACGGAGGGGGCAGTATTTT. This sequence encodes CAWGEGRRGQYF.

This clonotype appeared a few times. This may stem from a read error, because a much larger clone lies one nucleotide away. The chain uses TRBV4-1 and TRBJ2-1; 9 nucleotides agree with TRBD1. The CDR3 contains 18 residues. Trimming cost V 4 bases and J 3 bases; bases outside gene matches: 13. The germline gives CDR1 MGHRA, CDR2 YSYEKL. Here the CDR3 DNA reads TGCGCCAGCAGCCCAGTCCCGGGACAGGGAGTACGCTACAATGAGCAGTTCTTC. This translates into CASSPVPGQGVRYNEQFF.

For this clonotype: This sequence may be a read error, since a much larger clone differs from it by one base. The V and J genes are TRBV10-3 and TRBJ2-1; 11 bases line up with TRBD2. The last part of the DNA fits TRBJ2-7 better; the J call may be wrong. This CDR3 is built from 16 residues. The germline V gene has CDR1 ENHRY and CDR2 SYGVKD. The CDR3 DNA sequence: TGTGCCATCAGTGTCTTGGGGACTAGCGGTAACAATGAGCAGTACTTC. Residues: CAISVLGTSGNNEQYF.

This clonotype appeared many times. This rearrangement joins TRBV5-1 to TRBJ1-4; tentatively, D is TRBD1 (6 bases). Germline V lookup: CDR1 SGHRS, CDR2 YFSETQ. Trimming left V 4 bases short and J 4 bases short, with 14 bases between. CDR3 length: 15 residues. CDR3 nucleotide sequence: TGCGCCAGCAGCCGGAGTGGACAGAGTAATGAAAAACTGTTTTTT. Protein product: CASSRSGQSNEKLFF.

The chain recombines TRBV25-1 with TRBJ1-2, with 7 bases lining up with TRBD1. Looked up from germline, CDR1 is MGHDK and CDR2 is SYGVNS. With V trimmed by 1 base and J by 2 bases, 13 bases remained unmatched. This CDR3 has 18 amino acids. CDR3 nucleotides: TGTGCCAGCAGTGAATTGTCTCTTGGGACAGAGGTCAACTATGGCTACACCTTC. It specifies CASSELSLGTEVNYGYTF.

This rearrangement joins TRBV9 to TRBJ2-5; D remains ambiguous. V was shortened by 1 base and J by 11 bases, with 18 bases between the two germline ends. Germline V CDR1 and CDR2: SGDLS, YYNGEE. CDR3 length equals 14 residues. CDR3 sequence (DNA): TGTGCCAGCAGCGTAACGGCCGCTAATCGAGAGCAGTACTTC. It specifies CASSVTAANREQYF.

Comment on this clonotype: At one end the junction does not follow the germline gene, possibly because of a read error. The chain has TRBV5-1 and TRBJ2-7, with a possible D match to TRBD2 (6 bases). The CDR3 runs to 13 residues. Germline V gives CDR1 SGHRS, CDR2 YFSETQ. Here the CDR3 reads CAGSLGGTYEQYF. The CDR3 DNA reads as TGCGCCGGCAGCTTGGGAGGAACCTACGAGCAGTACTTC.